This TCR beta chain comes out of a study of OX40 agonist ivuxolimab in advanced cancers. Overall study: Patients received ivuxolimab, an agonistic anti-OX40 (CD134) antibody. The dose-escalation cohort was approximately 80% male, with a mean age of about 56 years, ranging about 23 to 79.

Trimming removed 1 base from V and 2 bases from J, with 8 bases in between. CDR3 length: 14 amino acids. CDR1 is LGHNA and CDR2 is YNFKEQ in the germline V gene. Patients were excluded for autoimmune disease history or systemic immunosuppression. This table comes from immunoSEQ multiplex PCR, and its TCRdb copy is limited to in-frame clones, with some not included. The repertoire holds 17,000 or so clones, with roughly nine tenths as singletons. The source material was CD4+ or CD8+ T cells sorted from blood, sampled in a trial of the OX40 agonist ivuxolimab. The TCR originated in an adult with an advanced solid tumor such as melanoma, head and neck, liver or kidney cancer. The chain recombines TRBV4-2 with TRBJ2-5; a weak D match, TRBD2 (5 bases). CDR3 in DNA: TGTGCCAGCAGCCAAGGGGCGGGTCAAGAGACCCAGTACTTC. Amino acids: CASSQGAGQETQYF.